This TCR beta chain originates from a study of blood T cell repertoires in COVID-19. The CDR3 has 15 amino acids. Germline V gene data show CDR1 as LNHDA and CDR2 as SQIVND (reference sequence). Trimming left V 4 bases short and J 1 base short, with 13 bases between. Source study methods: By means of reference gene primer amplification, nucleated cell counts were estimated. Sequencing was performed with immunoSEQ multiplex PCR; in TCRdb, only in-frame clones are kept and a portion is missing. V, J and clone size were drawn from that table, and D and trimming were deduced from the DNA. The sample yields 250,000 to 350,000 clones, roughly 87% seen once.

The receptor comes from a woman between 18 and 29 years old who had recovered from COVID-19. Sequencing was done on a sample of PBMCs or T cells enriched from blood (not recorded which). The chain links TRBV19 to TRBJ1-1, with D perhaps TRBD1 (5 bases). The DNA for the CDR3 is TGTGCCAGTAGTACAATATCACAGGCGAACACTGAAGCTTTCTTT. Residues: CASSTISQANTEAFF.